These 17 T cell receptor beta chains were sequenced from one sample in a study of cytomegalovirus exposure and HLA in healthy donors. The PCR contained 60 Vbeta and 13 Jbeta primers. The table came from immunoSEQ multiplex PCR; TCRdb's copy has only in-frame clones and leaves some out. The profile shows roughly 200,000 clones, 70% to 85% of them singletons. Sample: PBMCs. The receptors originated from a woman younger than 45 in good health and CMV-seropositive.

V and J are TRBV7-8 and TRBJ2-3; perhaps TRBD2 as D (7 bases). The germline V gene encodes CDR1 SGHVS and CDR2 FQNEAQ. This CDR3 comprises 16 residues. Trimming removed 5 bases from V and 1 base from J, with 16 bases in between. The CDR3 is CASSPGRGGGTDTQYF. The CDR3 coding sequence is TGTGCCAGCAGCCCTGGACGAGGGGGGGGCACAGATACGCAGTATTTT.

The chain combines TRBV2 with TRBJ2-5; 8 bases fit TRBD2. There are 16 residues in the CDR3. Per the germline V gene, CDR1 is SNHLY and CDR2 is FYNNEI. Trimming took 5 bases from V and 5 from J; bases not matched to a gene: 13. Here the CDR3 DNA reads TGTGCCAGCAGTCCCCTAGCGGGCGGCGACGGGGAGACCCAGTACTTC. This codes for CASSPLAGGDGETQYF.

The genes are TRBV28 and TRBJ2-7, with TRBD1 matching 8 bases. This CDR3 has 15 amino acids. V dropped 5 bases and J dropped 1; count of bases not matched to a gene: 7. Germline CDR1 MDHEN, CDR2 SYDVKM. CDR3 protein: CASSPDGQGSYEQYF. CDR3 nucleotides: TGTGCCAGCAGTCCTGACGGACAGGGTTCCTACGAGCAGTACTTC. Variable domain in full (rest from reference TRBV28 and TRBJ2-7): DVKVTQSSRYLVKRTGEKVFLECVQDMDHENMFWYRQDPGLGLRLIYFSYDVKMKEKGDIPEGYSVSREKKERFSLILESASTNQTSMYLCASSPDGQGSYEQYFGPGTRLTVT.

The CDR3, as DNA: TGTGCCAGCAGCTTGGGGGGGACTAGCGGGAGAATCTGGGAGCAGTACTTC. The encoded protein is CASSLGGTSGRIWEQYF. The chain recombines TRBV5-6 with TRBJ2-7; 14 bases agree with TRBD2. Losses at the gene ends were 0 bases for V and 7 bases for J; bases not matched to a gene: 9. The CDR3 totals 17 residues. Per the germline V gene, CDR1 is SGHDT and CDR2 is YYEEEE. The whole variable domain, remainder taken from reference TRBV5-6 and TRBJ2-7, is DAGVTQSPTHLIKTRGQQVTLRCSPKSGHDTVSWYQQALGQGPQFIFQYYEEEERQRGNFPDRFSGHQFPNYSSELNVNALLLGDSALYLCASSLGGTSGRIWEQYFGPGTRLTVT.

The chain carries TRBV5-1 and TRBJ2-5; TRBD2 agrees at 14 bases. The CDR3 is 16 residues long. Unmatched junction bases numbered 7, after V lost 4 bases and J lost 5 bases. Germline CDR1 SGHRS, CDR2 YFSETQ. The CDR3 region is CASSRGLAGVGETQYF. Written as DNA, the CDR3 is TGCGCCAGCAGCAGGGGACTAGCGGGAGTGGGGGAGACCCAGTACTTC.

This chain uses TRBV19 with TRBJ2-2; 7 bases are a match to TRBD2. Germline CDR1 is LNHDA and CDR2 is SQIVND (reference sequence). This CDR3 has 18 amino acids. V was clipped by 6 bases and J by 2 bases; unmatched bases: 15. This chain's CDR3 is CASRNLGGIPLNTGELFF. In DNA form, the CDR3 reads TGTGCCAGTAGGAACTTGGGGGGGATACCCCTTAACACCGGGGAGCTGTTTTTT.

This chain links TRBV4-1 with TRBJ1-1; 7 nucleotides agree with TRBD1. Germline-derived CDR1 and CDR2 are MGHRA and YSYEKL. The V gene end was trimmed by 2 bases and the J gene end by 1 base; junction bases not matched to a gene: 7. CDR3 length: 16 residues. In DNA form, the CDR3 reads TGCGCCAGCAGCCAACCACAGGGACAGCGGAACACTGAAGCTTTCTTT. Translating it yields CASSQPQGQRNTEAFF.

The CDR3 nucleotides are TGTGCCACACGGGGGGCTAGCGGGACCTACGAGCAGTACTTC. This translates into CATRGASGTYEQYF. The V and J genes are TRBV25-1 and TRBJ2-7; TRBD2 matches at 9 bases. The junction had 9 bases not matched to a gene; V was cut back by 10 bases and J by 2 bases. Germline V gene data show CDR1 as MGHDK and CDR2 as SYGVNS. The CDR3 loop spans 14 amino acids.

The chain employs TRBV6-5 and TRBJ1-2; possible D gene TRBD1, 6 bases. This CDR3 region has 14 residues. Trimming stripped 6 bases from V and 2 bases from J, with 13 bases between. Germline V gene lookup returns CDR1 MNHEY and CDR2 SVGAGI. CDR3 protein: CASRRTGNNYGYTF. CDR3 coding DNA: TGTGCCAGCAGACGCACAGGGAACAACTATGGCTACACCTTC.

This clone was detected a few times. The chain links TRBV5-1 to TRBJ2-2, with D perhaps TRBD2 (5 bases). Germline V gene sequence: CDR1 SGHRS, CDR2 YFSETQ. V was shortened by 4 bases and J by 4 bases, with 17 bases between the two germline ends. The CDR3 is 16 residues long. The CDR3 nucleotides read TGCGCCAGCAGCCCCACGGGTGGGAGACGCACCGGGGAGCTGTTTTTT. It codes for CASSPTGGRRTGELFF.

The V gene is TRBV7-8, the J gene TRBJ2-7, with 13 nucleotides matching TRBD2. Germline CDR1 reads SGHVS; CDR2 reads FQNEAQ. This CDR3 has 17 amino acids. J was trimmed by 0 bases and V by 5 bases; bases with no gene match: 7. The CDR3 is CASSPHGLAGDSYEQYF. In DNA form, the CDR3 reads TGTGCCAGCAGCCCGCATGGACTAGCGGGAGACTCCTACGAGCAGTACTTC.

This chain links TRBV11-2 with TRBJ2-5, with 8 bases identical to TRBD2. The CDR3 is 15 residues long. CDR1 and CDR2 from the germline V gene are SGHAT and FQNNGV. Trimming took 3 bases from V and 6 from J; bases not matched to a gene: 9. The CDR3 bases are TGTGCCAGCAGCTTCCTCCGGGAGGGGTCTCAGACCCAGTACTTC. It codes for CASSFLREGSQTQYF.

This clone was seen only once. The genes are TRBV2 and TRBJ2-6; 8 positions match TRBD1. Per the germline V gene, CDR1 is SNHLY and CDR2 is FYNNEI. V gave up 4 bases and J gave up 0 bases; unmatched junction bases: 2. The CDR3 loop spans 16 amino acids. The CDR3 sequence is CASSGDRNSGANVLTF. The CDR3, as DNA: TGTGCCAGCAGTGGGGACAGGAACTCTGGGGCCAACGTCCTGACTTTC.

J is TRBJ1-1 and V is TRBV6-5; no firm D call. This CDR3 spans 12 amino acids. Germline CDR1 and CDR2: MNHEY and SVGAGI. The V and J ends lost 5 bases and 1 base respectively, with 5 bases between them. CDR3: CASSRGNTEAFF. The CDR3 nucleotides are TGTGCCAGCAGTCGGGGGAACACTGAAGCTTTCTTT.

In DNA, the CDR3 is TGTGCCAGCAGCTTTCCTCCCGGGGGGACTAATGAAAAACTGTTTTTT. Its translation is CASSFPPGGTNEKLFF. The V gene is TRBV7-8, the J gene TRBJ1-4; a possible D gene is TRBD1 (5 bases). V gave up 3 bases and J gave up 2 bases, with 13 bases separating them. The V gene's germline CDR1 is SGHVS and CDR2 FQNEAQ. The CDR3 has 16 residues.

V usage is TRBV6-5 and J usage is TRBJ2-1; the D is unclear. There are 13 residues in the CDR3. Trimming cost V 6 bases and J 0 bases, with 6 bases left between them. The germline gives CDR1 MNHEY, CDR2 SVGAGI. CDR3 residues: CASSPSSYNEQFF. CDR3 in DNA: TGTGCCAGCAGCCCTAGCTCCTACAATGAGCAGTTCTTC.

The chain has TRBV4-2 and TRBJ2-3; a weak D match, TRBD1 (6 bases). V gave up 0 bases and J gave up 4 bases, with 14 bases separating them. The CDR3 is 16 amino acids. Looked up from germline, CDR1 is LGHNA and CDR2 is YNFKEQ. For the CDR3, the DNA is TGTGCCAGCAGCCAAGATGAGGGGGATAGCTCAGATACGCAGTATTTT. Translating it yields CASSQDEGDSSDTQYF.